These 7 T cell receptor beta chains were all obtained from the same sample, sequenced in a study of T cells in Graves' hyperthyroidism and ophthalmopathy. RNA transcripts were the template for amplifying TCR beta CDR3 regions. With the HTBI primer set, the TCR CDR3 went through a first round of RT-PCR. TCRdb reanalysed the multiplex PCR reads using MiXCR and keeps one entry per CDR3 protein. Here the sample spans under 300,000 distinct CDR3 sequences, roughly 15% being singletons. Sequenced material: blood. These receptors came from a woman in her 40s with Graves' hyperthyroidism that later progressed to Graves' ophthalmopathy.

This clonotype was detected many times. The chain is built from TRBV20-1 and TRBJ2-1, with a weak D call TRBD2 (5 bases). This CDR3 has 12 amino acids. CDR1 DFQATT and CDR2 SNEGSKA come from the germline V gene (reference sequence). V lost 3 bases and J 7 bases, leaving 10 bases between the germline ends. The CDR3: CSASVRGNEQFF. The CDR3 DNA is TGCAGTGCTAGTGTTCGAGGGAATGAGCAGTTCTTC.

The chain combines TRBV5-1 with TRBJ2-2, with 7 bases fitting TRBD1. The germline CDR1 and CDR2 sequences are SGHRS and YFSETQ. The CDR3 loop spans 16 amino acids. J lost 6 bases, V lost 0 bases, and 8 bases had no gene match. The CDR3 sequence: CASSLGFQGVSGELFF. As DNA, the CDR3 is TGCGCCAGCAGCTTGGGTTTCCAGGGGGTGTCCGGGGAGCTGTTTTTT.

This clonotype showed up many times. The rearrangement joins TRBV28 to TRBJ2-1; D is perhaps TRBD1 (6 bases). With 4 bases removed from V and 8 bases from J, the gap between germline ends came to 18 bases. The CDR3 sequence is 15 residues long. Germline V gene data show CDR1 as MDHEN and CDR2 as SYDVKM. CDR3 sequence (DNA): TGTGCCAGCAGTTGGGTAGGACAGTTGATAGATGAGCAGTTCTTC. Translated, it gives CASSWVGQLIDEQFF.

A word on this clonotype: A read error is likely, as this CDR3 ends without the conserved phenylalanine or tryptophan. V is TRBV5-6 and J is TRBJ2-6, with 8 bases fitting TRBD1. The CDR3 runs 13 residues. Looked up from germline, CDR1 is SGHDT and CDR2 is YYEEEE. With V trimmed by 4 bases and J by 13 bases, 7 bases remained unmatched. The CDR3 DNA follows: TGTGCCAGCAGCAACGGACAGGGTAAAGTCCTGACTGTC. It is translated as CASSNGQGKVLTV.

This clonotype has at least ten counts. The chain links TRBV29-1 to TRBJ2-2; TRBD1 or TRBD2 may be the D gene (5 bases each). This CDR3 region has 11 residues. CDR1 and CDR2 (germline): SQVTM, ANQGSEA. The germline V and J ends were trimmed by 7 bases and 4 bases, with 7 bases remaining between them. The DNA for the CDR3 is TGCAGCGGAGGGGTCACCGGGGAGCTGTTTTTT. It yields the protein CSGGVTGELFF.

This clonotype showed up many times. The rearrangement joins TRBV11-2 to TRBJ2-5; D possibly corresponds to TRBD2 (5 bases). The CDR3 has 14 residues. Germline V gene sequence: CDR1 SGHAT, CDR2 FQNNGV. V lost 3 bases to trimming and J lost 1 base, with 9 bases between them. The CDR3 coding sequence is TGTGCCAGCAGCTTGGGAGTATTCCAAGAGACCCAGTACTTC. This encodes CASSLGVFQETQYF.

This clonotype has a count of ten or more. The chain employs TRBV11-1 and TRBJ1-6; D is uncertain. Germline loops: CDR1 SGHAT, CDR2 FQDESV (reference sequence). CDR3 length: 13 amino acids. Trimming shortened V by 0 bases and J by 8 bases, and 5 bases separated the two germline ends. For the CDR3, the DNA is TGTGCCAGCAGCTTAGCGTCGTATTCACCCCTCCACTTT. It codes for CASSLASYSPLHF.